The T cell receptor (beta chain) under discussion was sequenced for a study of T cell responses to AZD1222 COVID-19 vaccine. Overall study context: Pooling of second doses given at about 4 or about 12 weeks was done.

Germline V gene lookup returns CDR1 SGHTA and CDR2 FQGTGA. CDR3 length: 13 residues. With 2 bases removed from V and 3 bases from J, the gap between germline ends came to 5 bases. General study points: When two AZD1222 doses had been given, Spike-specific TCR breadth and depth rose.

Some clones are missing from TCRdb's copy, which holds only in-frame ones; the method was immunoSEQ multiplex PCR. The sample holds about 78,000 clones, roughly nine tenths seen once. Comment on this clone: The antigen remains undetermined.

The J gene is TRBJ1-3, the V gene TRBV7-3, with D unresolved. This material consisted of peripheral blood, taken on day 0 of AZD1222 vaccination. The clonotype comes from an adult in good health. The CDR3 coding sequence is TGTGCCAGCAGCTTAGTTTATGGAAACACCATATATTTT. Amino acids: CASSLVYGNTIYF.